This is a list of T cell receptor beta chains from one sample in a study of T cell responses to AZD1222 COVID-19 vaccine. The method was immunoSEQ multiplex PCR; TCRdb's version includes in-frame clones alone and lacks a portion of them. The sample records about 110,000 clones, 75% to 90% being singletons. The sample in question was peripheral blood, obtained on day 0 of AZD1222 vaccination. These TCRs come from an adult in good health. Each CDR3 is given with its conserved first and last residue. Each record gives: CDR3 protein, CDR3 DNA, clone size, J gene, D gene, V gene. D genes are given only for firm matches. Clone size appears in some rows only: once, few, many, or a class for an expanded clone.

CDR3: CASSQERGYEQYF
DNA: TGCGCCAGCAGCCAAGAGCGGGGCTACGAGCAGTACTTC
size: .
J: TRBJ2-7
D: .
V: TRBV4-3

CDR3: CASSVTGMLGDTIYF
DNA: TGTGCCAGCAGCGTCACGGGGATGTTAGGAGACACCATATATTTT
size: .
J: TRBJ1-3
D: .
V: TRBV9

CDR3: CASGGGVQETQYF
DNA: TGTGCCAGCGGAGGAGGGGTTCAAGAGACCCAGTACTTC
size: .
J: TRBJ2-5
D: .
V: TRBV7-2

CDR3: CASNPKNPGHRFYEQYF
DNA: TGTGCCAGCAATCCAAAAAACCCGGGACACCGATTCTACGAGCAGTACTTC
size: .
J: TRBJ2-7
D: .
V: TRBV21-1

CDR3: CATSDPGTSGGQSTDTQYF
DNA: TGTGCCACCAGTGATCCCGGGACTAGCGGGGGCCAGAGCACAGATACGCAGTATTTT
size: .
J: TRBJ2-3
D: TRBD2
V: TRBV24-1

CDR3: CASKLSSYNSPLHF
DNA: TGTGCCAGCAAGTTGAGCTCCTATAATTCACCCCTCCACTTT
size: few
J: TRBJ1-6
D: .
V: TRBV28

CDR3: CATAPGAGLYGYTF
DNA: TGTGCCACCGCTCCAGGGGCCGGTCTCTATGGCTACACCTTC
size: .
J: TRBJ1-2
D: .
V: TRBV24-1

CDR3: CASSPARGPTDTQYF
DNA: TGTGCCAGCAGCCCCGCGCGGGGACCCACAGATACGCAGTATTTT
size: .
J: TRBJ2-3
D: .
V: TRBV28

CDR3: CASSPRTDTQYF
DNA: TGTGCCAGCTCACCACGCACAGATACGCAGTATTTT
size: few
J: TRBJ2-3
D: .
V: TRBV18

CDR3: CASSLVSGRLNTEAFF
DNA: TGCGCCAGCAGCTTGGTTTCCGGCAGACTGAACACTGAAGCTTTCTTT
size: .
J: TRBJ1-1
D: .
V: TRBV5-1

CDR3: CSAYQTAANTF
DNA: TGCAGTGCTTATCAGACCGCGGCTAACACCTTC
size: once
J: TRBJ1-2
D: .
V: TRBV20-1

CDR3: CASSGRGTATDTQYF
DNA: TGTGCCAGCAGCGGAAGGGGGACAGCCACAGATACGCAGTATTTT
size: .
J: TRBJ2-3
D: TRBD1
V: TRBV9

CDR3: CASSVGTEAFF
DNA: TGTGCCAGCAGTGTAGGGACTGAAGCTTTCTTT
size: .
J: TRBJ1-1
D: .
V: TRBV2

CDR3: CAWKWETGNTIYF
DNA: TGTGCCTGGAAGTGGGAAACTGGAAACACCATATATTTT
size: .
J: TRBJ1-3
D: .
V: TRBV30

CDR3: CAISATSGGVYEQYF
DNA: TGTGCCATCAGTGCTACTAGCGGGGGGGTCTACGAGCAGTACTTC
size: .
J: TRBJ2-7
D: TRBD2
V: TRBV10-3

CDR3: CAWNTRDFFNYGYTF
DNA: TGTGCCTGGAATACCCGGGACTTTTTTAACTATGGCTACACCTTC
size: .
J: TRBJ1-2
D: .
V: TRBV30

CDR3: CASSQSRVSDEQYF
DNA: TGCGCCAGCAGCCAAAGCAGGGTGAGCGACGAGCAGTACTTC
size: .
J: TRBJ2-7
D: .
V: TRBV4-3